This entry describes one TCR beta chain. The sample comes from a study of Ad26.COV2.S vaccination and SARS-CoV-2 variants. TCRdb keeps only in-frame clones here, not all; method: immunoSEQ multiplex PCR. The sample holds about 410,000 clones; 92% are singletons and the top ten take more than 1.5%. Germline CDR1 is SGHTA and CDR2 is FQGNSA. V lost 0 bases and J lost 4; bases outside the gene matches: 14. The CDR3 runs to 19 residues. Treatment noted: about 20 received Ad26.COV2.S at low or high dose, single or two shots; several received placebo; per-sample allocation not given. Sample collection was performed on day 63 after the first vaccine or placebo injection.

V is TRBV7-2 and J is TRBJ2-1; TRBD1 matches 8 bases. The sample here was peripheral blood, taken in a trial of Ad26.COV2.S vaccine versus placebo. The receptor was isolated from a person aged 18-60 years who received the Ad26.COV2.S COVID-19 vaccine or a placebo. The CDR3 here is CASSLAAGRGPSVYNEQFF. The CDR3 DNA sequence: TGTGCCAGCAGCTTAGCCGCAGGCAGGGGGCCATCTGTGTACAATGAGCAGTTCTTC.